Presented here are 5 T cell receptor beta chains from one specimen sequenced in a study of glioma-infiltrating T cells. Using RNA template, CDR3s of TCR alpha and beta were amplified with iRepertoire arm-PCR. Via MiXCR, TCRdb re-called the multiplex PCR reads, giving one row per CDR3 protein. Of some 100,000 distinct CDR3 sequences listed, about 25% are singletons. Material: glioma tissue, nonneoplastic brain tissue, or PBMCs (not recorded which). Receptors were obtained from a human donor with low-grade glioma or glioblastoma, undergoing nonglioma brain surgery, or in good health (not recorded which).

This clonotype was detected ten times or more. The chain couples TRBV20-1 to TRBJ2-7, with D maybe TRBD2 (5 bases). CDR3 length: 14 amino acids. Per germline, CDR1 DFQATT and CDR2 SNEGSKA (reference sequence). V lost 6 bases and J lost 4, with 19 bases in between. This CDR3 is CSAQKDGVFYEQYF. CDR3 nucleotides: TGCAGTGCCCAAAAGGACGGGGTGTTTTACGAGCAGTACTTC.

For this clonotype: The junction does not match germline at one end; this may be a read error. The rearrangement links TRBV4-2 to TRBJ2-7; D might be TRBD1 (5 bases). Germline values: CDR1 LGHNA, CDR2 YNFKEQ. The CDR3 loop spans 14 amino acids. The CDR3 region is CASGQDKGSYEQYF. The DNA of the CDR3 is TGTGCCAGCGGCCAAGATAAGGGGTCCTACGAGCAGTACTTC.

This clonotype came up many times. The rearrangement uses TRBV6-6 and TRBJ2-7; no firm D call. Trimming pared 2 bases from V and 6 bases from J, leaving 17 bases between. Germline V gene sequence: CDR1 MNHNY, CDR2 SVGAGI (reference sequence). The CDR3 is 15 residues long. This CDR3 reads CASSYRQSDSGEQYF. CDR3 bases: TGTGCCAGCAGTTACCGGCAGTCAGACTCGGGCGAGCAGTACTTC.

This clonotype showed up many times. This chain connects TRBV7-2 to TRBJ2-7; possible D gene TRBD2, 5 bases. CDR3 length: 14 amino acids. Per germline, CDR1 SGHTA and CDR2 FQGNSA. Trimming pared 5 bases from V and 11 bases from J, leaving 22 bases between. The CDR3 coding sequence is TGTGCCAGCAGCCCCGGACGGTCTGGGTCGCGGGAGTACTTC. Amino acids: CASSPGRSGSREYF.

Ten or more counts support this clonotype. The chain uses TRBV6-2 or TRBV6-3 and TRBJ2-5, with 8 positions matching TRBD1. The CDR3 has 13 amino acids. Trimming took 4 bases from V and 6 from J; bases not matched to a gene: 4. Germline V lookup: CDR1 MNHEY, CDR2 SVGEGT. The CDR3 loop reads CASSWDRKKTQYF. CDR3 DNA: TGTGCCAGCAGTTGGGACAGGAAAAAGACCCAGTACTTC.